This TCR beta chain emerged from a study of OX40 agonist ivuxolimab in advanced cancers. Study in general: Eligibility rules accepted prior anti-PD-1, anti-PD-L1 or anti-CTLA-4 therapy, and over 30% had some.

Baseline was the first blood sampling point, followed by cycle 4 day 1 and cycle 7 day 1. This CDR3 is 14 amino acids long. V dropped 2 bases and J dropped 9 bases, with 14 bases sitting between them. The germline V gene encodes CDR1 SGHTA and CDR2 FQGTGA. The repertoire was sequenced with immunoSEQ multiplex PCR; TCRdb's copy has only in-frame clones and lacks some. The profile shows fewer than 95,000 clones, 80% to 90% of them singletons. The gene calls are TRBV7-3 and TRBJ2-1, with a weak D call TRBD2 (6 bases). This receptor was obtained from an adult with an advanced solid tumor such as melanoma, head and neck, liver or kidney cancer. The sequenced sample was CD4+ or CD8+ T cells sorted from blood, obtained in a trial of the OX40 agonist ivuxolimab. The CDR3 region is CASSLYGGNGEQFF. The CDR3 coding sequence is TGTGCCAGCAGCTTATATGGGGGGAATGGTGAGCAGTTCTTC.